A single sample gave rise to the 11 T cell receptor beta chains below, sequenced in a study of blood T cell repertoires in COVID-19. Libraries were prepared by immunoSEQ multiplex PCR; TCRdb keeps only in-frame clonotypes and omits some of them. The sample contains 180,000 or so clones, over 75% of which appear only once. Sequences were obtained from PBMCs or T cells enriched from blood (not recorded which). The receptors derive from a man aged 45-60 years who had recovered from COVID-19.

The rearrangement uses TRBV5-1 and TRBJ1-4; D uncertain. V gave up 3 bases and J gave up 6 bases, with 12 bases separating them. The germline V gene encodes CDR1 SGHRS and CDR2 YFSETQ. The CDR3 is 14 residues long. CDR3 sequence (DNA): TGCGCCAGCAGCTATTCCAGACGGGATGAAAAACTGTTTTTT. This codes for CASSYSRRDEKLFF.

In this sample, this clone turned up a few times. The J gene is TRBJ2-3, the V gene TRBV6-4, with D hard to call. The CDR3 extends over 13 amino acids. V lost 7 bases and J 0 bases, leaving 8 bases between the germline ends. Germline loops: CDR1 MRHNA, CDR2 SNTAGT. The CDR3 sequence is CASTSSSTDTQYF. In DNA form, the CDR3 reads TGTGCCAGCACCTCCTCTAGCACAGATACGCAGTATTTT.

This clone was counted once. The CDR3 region has the DNA TGTGCCAGCTCACCACTCCTCGGACCGGGACAGGGGATCACAGATACGCAGTATTTT. Its protein is CASSPLLGPGQGITDTQYF. The rearrangement uses TRBV18 and TRBJ2-3, with TRBD1 matching 10 bases. The CDR3 contains 19 residues. V shed 1 base, J shed 2 bases, and the junction held 12 bases outside the gene matches. Per the germline V gene, CDR1 is KGHSH and CDR2 is LQKENI. The complete variable domain, with remaining parts taken from reference TRBV18 and TRBJ2-3, reads NAGVMQNPRHLVRRRGQEARLRCSPMKGHSHVYWYRQLPEEGLKFMVYLQKENIIDESGMPKERFSAEFPKEGPSILRIQQVVRGDSAAYFCASSPLLGPGQGITDTQYFGPGTRLTVL.

The chain is built from TRBV10-3 and TRBJ2-2; TRBD1 matches 11 bases. Germline CDR1 reads ENHRY; CDR2 reads SYGVKD. This CDR3 comprises 15 residues. V shed 10 bases and J 4 bases; nucleotides not matched to a gene: 8. CDR3 loop: CASKDGTGGTGELFF. The CDR3 DNA reads as TGTGCCAGCAAGGACGGGACAGGGGGCACCGGGGAGCTGTTTTTT.

This clone was seen only once. The chain recombines TRBV6-4 with TRBJ2-3; D is ambiguous. V was trimmed by 5 bases and J by 2 bases, leaving 14 bases between them. CDR3 length equals 15 residues. Germline V CDR1 and CDR2: MRHNA, SNTAGT. For the CDR3, the DNA is TGTGCCAGCAGTCCAACCAAGGAGTCCACAGATACGCAGTATTTT. Protein: CASSPTKESTDTQYF.

J is TRBJ2-7 and V is TRBV28; D may be TRBD1 (6 bases). There are 14 residues in the CDR3. With 3 bases removed from V and 4 bases from J, the gap between germline ends came to 13 bases. Germline CDR1 reads MDHEN; CDR2 reads SYDVKM. The CDR3 region is CASSFRQETYEQYF. Written as DNA, the CDR3 is TGTGCCAGCAGTTTTCGACAGGAAACTTACGAGCAGTACTTC.

This chain connects TRBV2 to TRBJ1-6, with D maybe TRBD1 (5 bases). V lost 2 bases and J lost 9, with 17 bases in between. Germline lookup yields CDR1 SNHLY and CDR2 FYNNEI. This CDR3 has 16 residues. CDR3 residues: CASSEPPPGLGSPLHF. DNA for the CDR3: TGTGCCAGCAGTGAACCGCCCCCGGGACTGGGTTCACCCCTCCACTTT.

CDR3 amino acids: CASTRDRSQETQYF. For the CDR3, the DNA is TGTGCCAGCACCCGGGACAGGTCCCAAGAGACCCAGTACTTC. The J gene is TRBJ2-5, the V gene TRBV27; the match to TRBD1 covers 8 bases. Losses at the gene ends were 7 bases for V and 1 base for J; bases not matched to a gene: 5. The CDR3 loop spans 14 amino acids. Germline V CDR1 and CDR2: MNHEY, SMNVEV (reference sequence).

The chain carries TRBV6-7 and TRBJ2-5; 15 nucleotides agree with TRBD2. TRBV6-7 is an ORF, with its function uncertain. The ends lost 2 bases at V and 0 bases at J; junction bases unmatched: 10. The CDR3 is 20 residues long. The CDR3 loop is CASSYPGTSGRTPNQETQYF. The CDR3 DNA is TGTGCCAGCAGTTACCCCGGGACTAGCGGGAGGACTCCCAACCAAGAGACCCAGTACTTC.

A few counts support this clone. This chain connects TRBV7-2 to TRBJ2-1; possible D gene TRBD1, 6 bases. Germline V lookup: CDR1 SGHTA, CDR2 FQGNSA. Deletions cut 6 bases from V and 0 bases from J, with 12 bases between. There are 15 residues in the CDR3. The CDR3 coding sequence is TGTGCCAGCAGTTTTGGACAGAGCTCCTACAATGAGCAGTTCTTC. Amino acids: CASSFGQSSYNEQFF.

V usage is TRBV9 and J usage is TRBJ1-6; D gene ambiguous. CDR3 size: 14 residues. V lost 0 bases, J lost 10 bases, and 11 bases lay in between. The germline CDR1 and CDR2 sequences are SGDLS and YYNGEE. The DNA for the CDR3 is TGTGCCAGCAGCGTAGAAGATGGCGGGTCACCCCTCCACTTT. It encodes CASSVEDGGSPLHF.